These 18 T cell receptor beta chains share one sample of origin, sequenced in a study of cytomegalovirus exposure and HLA in healthy donors. The study ran its PCR with 60 Vbeta and 13 Jbeta primers. Some clones are missing from TCRdb's copy, which holds only in-frame ones; the method was immunoSEQ multiplex PCR. This table has under 200,000 clones, about four fifths appearing once. The sample consisted of PBMCs. These TCRs come from a male donor in good health and CMV-seropositive.

This chain connects TRBV5-1 to TRBJ2-1; a possible D gene is TRBD1 (6 bases). The CDR3 is 13 amino acids. Germline loops: CDR1 SGHRS, CDR2 YFSETQ. V gave up 3 bases and J gave up 6 bases, with 10 bases separating them. This CDR3 reads CASSYAGVNEQFF. CDR3 bases: TGCGCCAGCAGCTACGCAGGGGTCAATGAGCAGTTCTTC.

The chain uses TRBV28 and TRBJ1-5; 8 bases are shared with TRBD1. V shed 3 bases and J 9 bases; nucleotides not matched to a gene: 10. The CDR3 consists of 15 residues. The germline V gene has CDR1 MDHEN and CDR2 SYDVKM. This CDR3 reads CASSLGTGGYGPQHF. Here the CDR3 DNA reads TGTGCCAGCAGTTTGGGGACAGGAGGCTATGGGCCCCAGCATTTT.

This clone was observed once. The chain is built from TRBV4-3 and TRBJ2-2; TRBD2 matches 8 bases. Germline CDR1 LGHNA, CDR2 YSLEER. This CDR3 region has 17 residues. Trimming cost V 0 bases and J 1 base; bases outside gene matches: 4. The CDR3 sequence: CASSQDLAGKNTGELFF. CDR3 DNA: TGCGCCAGCAGCCAAGATTTAGCGGGAAAGAACACCGGGGAGCTGTTTTTT.

This clone showed up just once. The V call is TRBV7-3, the J call TRBJ2-2; D unclear. The germline V gene encodes CDR1 SGHTA and CDR2 FQGTGA. Trimming took off 3 bases at V and 3 bases at J, with 5 bases between the two ends. The CDR3 has 13 residues. The CDR3 sequence: CASSFTDTGELFF. In DNA form, the CDR3 reads TGTGCCAGCAGCTTCACGGACACCGGGGAGCTGTTTTTT.

V usage is TRBV7-9 and J usage is TRBJ1-3; 7 bases align to TRBD1. Looked up from germline, CDR1 is SEHNR and CDR2 is FQNEAQ (reference sequence). Unmatched junction bases numbered 3, after V lost 7 bases and J lost 3 bases. This CDR3 contains 13 residues. CDR3 DNA sequence: TGTGCCAGCACCCGGGACAGTGGAAACACCATATATTTT. It is translated as CASTRDSGNTIYF. The variable domain in full, with the rest retrieved from reference TRBV7-9 and TRBJ1-3, is DTGVSQNPRHKITKRGQNVTFRCDPISEHNRLYWYRQTLGQGPEFLTYFQNEAQLEKSRLLSDRFSAERPKGSFSTLEIQRTEQGDSAMYLCASTRDSGNTIYFGEGSWLTVV.

The J gene is TRBJ2-5, the V gene TRBV18; D unresolved. V was pared by 0 bases and J by 2 bases, with 7 bases between. Germline CDR1 is KGHSH and CDR2 is LQKENI. This CDR3 has 14 residues. The CDR3 coding sequence is TGTGCCAGCTCACCACCTGGGCGTCAAGAGACCCAGTACTTC. It translates to CASSPPGRQETQYF.

This clone was observed a few times. The chain uses TRBV21-1 and TRBJ2-3; TRBD1, the table's D call, was not compared with the DNA. TRBV21-1 is termed a pseudogene. The CDR3 has 14 amino acids. CDR3 DNA: TGTGCCAGCAGCAGAACAGATCCCCCGGATACGCAGTATTTT. Translation: CASSRTDPPDTQYF.

The rearrangement links TRBV4-3 to TRBJ2-1, with 9 positions matching TRBD2. The V gene's germline CDR1 is LGHNA and CDR2 YSLEER. The ends lost 4 bases at V and 4 bases at J; junction bases unmatched: 14. This CDR3 comprises 18 residues. CDR3 protein: CASSPGGGGGALYNEQFF. CDR3 DNA: TGCGCCAGCAGCCCAGGGGGGGGCGGGGGGGCGTTATACAATGAGCAGTTCTTC.

This sequence joins TRBV9 and TRBJ1-1, with 7 bases identical to TRBD1. Germline trimming cut 0 bases from V and 8 bases from J; bases unmatched to any gene: 13. CDR3 length: 16 residues. Germline CDR1 and CDR2: SGDLS and YYNGEE. The CDR3 bases are TGTGCCAGCAGCGTAGTGTTAGGGACAGCCGCCTCCGAAGCTTTCTTT. It translates to CASSVVLGTAASEAFF.

The V gene is TRBV9, the J gene TRBJ2-5, with TRBD1 identical over 7 bases. The CDR3 has 13 residues. Germline V gene sequence: CDR1 SGDLS, CDR2 YYNGEE. V trimming: 4 bases; J trimming: 5 bases; junction bases outside the gene matches: 5. The CDR3 spells CASSPGQLETQYF. DNA of the CDR3: TGTGCCAGCAGCCCGGGACAGCTGGAGACCCAGTACTTC.

The rearrangement joins TRBV29-1 to TRBJ2-5; a weak D match, TRBD1 (5 bases). Germline V lookup: CDR1 SQVTM, CDR2 ANQGSEA. V was cut by 2 bases and J by 4 bases, with 14 bases left in between. The CDR3 is 14 amino acids. The CDR3 is CSVERAGRGETQYF. CDR3 DNA sequence: TGCAGCGTTGAACGGGCAGGTAGGGGAGAGACCCAGTACTTC.

The rearrangement uses TRBV5-1 and TRBJ2-3, with D uncertain. The germline V and J ends were trimmed by 5 bases and 0 bases, with 10 bases remaining between them. This CDR3 has 14 residues. The germline V gene has CDR1 SGHRS and CDR2 YFSETQ. The CDR3 sequence: CASRLVVSTDTQYF. The CDR3 DNA is TGCGCCAGCAGACTGGTGGTTAGCACAGATACGCAGTATTTT.

The chain is built from TRBV21-1 and TRBJ2-3; TRBD2 was called by the table and not checked on the DNA. TRBV21-1 is a recognized pseudogene. The CDR3 extends over 15 amino acids. The CDR3 DNA reads TGTGCCAGCAGCAAAAGGGGGAGGGTCACAGATACGCAGTATTTT. It codes for CASSKRGRVTDTQYF.

V is TRBV6-5 and J is TRBJ2-1; weak D call: TRBD1 (8 bases). The CDR3 has 15 amino acids. In germline, CDR1 is MNHEY, CDR2 SVGAGI. V was clipped by 5 bases and J by 3 bases, with 14 bases between them. DNA of the CDR3: TGTGCCAGCAGTCTTACAGGGGGGGTCTACAATGAGCAGTTCTTC. The encoded protein is CASSLTGGVYNEQFF.

The chain links TRBV2 to TRBJ2-7; TRBD1 agrees at 7 bases. After removal of 2 bases from V and 2 bases from J, the junction contained 3 bases not matched to a gene. Germline-derived CDR1 and CDR2 are SNHLY and FYNNEI. The CDR3 consists of 14 residues. The CDR3 is CASSERTGAYEQYF. In nucleotides, the CDR3 is TGTGCCAGCAGTGAAAGGACAGGAGCCTACGAGCAGTACTTC. The whole variable domain, remainder taken from reference TRBV2 and TRBJ2-7, is EPEVTQTPSHQVTQMGQEVILRCVPISNHLYFYWYRQILGQKVEFLVSFYNNEISEKSEIFDDQFSVERPDGSNFTLKIRSTKLEDSAMYFCASSERTGAYEQYFGPGTRLTVT.

The V and J genes are TRBV27 and TRBJ2-5; D is unclear. This CDR3 has 13 amino acids. V dropped 2 bases and J dropped 7 bases, with 11 bases sitting between them. The germline gives CDR1 MNHEY, CDR2 SMNVEV (reference sequence). CDR3 in DNA: TGTGCCAGCAGTTTAGCACAATATGGGACCCAGTACTTC. Its protein product is CASSLAQYGTQYF.

This rearrangement joins TRBV18 to TRBJ1-1, with D possibly matching TRBD1 (5 bases). V shed 0 bases and J shed 5 bases, with 13 bases lying between them. Per germline, CDR1 KGHSH and CDR2 LQKENI. This CDR3 spans 15 amino acids. The chain's CDR3 is CASSPPSTKGTEAFF. The CDR3 DNA is TGTGCCAGCTCACCACCATCCACCAAGGGGACTGAAGCTTTCTTT.

This clone occurred once. The V and J genes are TRBV5-1 and TRBJ2-7, with TRBD2 matching 12 bases. Trimming removed 0 bases from V and 4 bases from J; junction bases left unmatched: 5. This CDR3 comprises 16 residues. CDR1 is SGHRS and CDR2 is YFSETQ in the germline V gene. The CDR3 DNA is TGCGCCAGCAGCTTGGAGTGGCTAGCGGGGGGGTACGAGCAGTACTTC. It is translated as CASSLEWLAGGYEQYF.